Below, one T cell receptor (beta chain) is given with its context. The CDR3 is made up of 14 amino acids. CDR1 SGHTA and CDR2 FQGNSA come from the germline V gene. The sample is drawn from a study of blood T cell repertoires in COVID-19. Study details: Some COVID-19 samples were acute and others convalescent; all came from the United States, Italy and Spain. Nucleic acid was either cDNA or gDNA, and it came from T cells, B-cell-depleted T cells, or PBMCs.

In the original processing: From reference gene primer amplification, estimates of nucleated cell counts were derived. The method was immunoSEQ multiplex PCR; TCRdb's version includes in-frame clones alone and lacks a portion of them. Clonal size and the V and J genes are those of that table, whereas D and trimming came from the DNA. The sample holds about 140,000 clones; about 82% are singletons and the top ten take 7% to 10%. Sample: peripheral blood. This clonotype originated in a woman aged 55-69 years with acute or convalescent COVID-19. This sequence joins TRBV7-2 and TRBJ2-5, with 13 positions matching TRBD2. The CDR3 nucleotides are TGTGCTGGCCGACTAGCGGGGGGTCAAGAGACCCAGTACTTC. This encodes CAGRLAGGQETQYF.